The 28 T cell receptor beta chains in this list originate from one sample, sequenced in a study of Ad26.COV2.S vaccination and SARS-CoV-2 variants. Some clones are missing from TCRdb's copy, which holds only in-frame ones; the method was immunoSEQ multiplex PCR. The sample consists of 440,000 or so clones, nearly 90% of them appearing once. Treatment indicated: 15 to 20 received Ad26.COV2.S at low or high dose, single or two shots; a few received placebo; per-sample allocation not given. Day 63 after the first vaccine or placebo injection was the time point for sampling. Sample: peripheral blood, taken in a trial of Ad26.COV2.S vaccine versus placebo. The receptors derive from a person aged 18-60 years who received the Ad26.COV2.S COVID-19 vaccine or a placebo.

Regarding this clone: A junction end diverges from the germline sequence, so it may reflect a read error. The genes are TRBV28 and TRBJ2-1; 8 bases are shared with TRBD1. The CDR3 has 14 amino acids. CDR1 and CDR2 from the germline V gene are MDHEN and SYDVKM. The CDR3 DNA follows: TGTGCCAGCAGCTTATATGGACAGGGAGGTGAGCAGTTCTTC. Protein product: CASSLYGQGGEQFF.

This sequence joins TRBV5-1 and TRBJ2-1; tentative D call: TRBD2 (5 bases). V lost 4 bases and J lost 7, with 12 bases in between. The CDR3 runs to 13 residues. Germline CDR1 SGHRS, CDR2 YFSETQ. The CDR3 DNA is TGCGCCAGCAGCCCACGGAGAGGGAATGAGCAGTTCTTC. Its protein product is CASSPRRGNEQFF.

The chain joins TRBV7-9 to TRBJ2-7; 8 nucleotides align to TRBD2. The CDR3 length is 15 residues. Germline V CDR1 and CDR2: SEHNR, FQNEAQ (reference sequence). Trimming removed 1 base from V and 3 bases from J; junction bases left unmatched: 5. CDR3 loop: CASSLGGRTIYEQYF. Written as DNA, the CDR3 is TGTGCCAGCAGCTTAGGCGGGAGGACTATCTACGAGCAGTACTTC.

The CDR3 DNA reads TGTGCCAGCAGTCGTCAACAGGGTTTCCAGCCCCAGCATTTT. Its protein is CASSRQQGFQPQHF. The J gene is TRBJ1-5, the V gene TRBV6-5, with D perhaps TRBD1 (6 bases). Per the germline V gene, CDR1 is MNHEY and CDR2 is SVGAGI. Trimming took 5 bases from V and 7 from J, leaving 15 bases between them. The CDR3 has 14 residues.

The rearrangement links TRBV18 to TRBJ2-7; D unresolved. CDR1 is KGHSH and CDR2 is LQKENI in the germline V gene. Deletions cut 5 bases from V and 1 base from J, with 12 bases between. The CDR3 spans 14 residues. CDR3 sequence reads: CASSTVSLSYEQYF. The CDR3 region has the DNA TGTGCCAGCTCAACTGTAAGTTTGTCCTACGAGCAGTACTTC.

The rearrangement links TRBV4-1 to TRBJ1-1, with a possible D match to TRBD1 (6 bases). Germline loops: CDR1 MGHRA, CDR2 YSYEKL. The CDR3 sequence is 14 residues long. The V end lost 1 base, the J end lost 11 bases, and 17 bases lay between the germline ends. The CDR3 protein is CASSQGGAFGVAFF. In DNA, the CDR3 is TGCGCCAGCAGCCAAGGGGGGGCATTCGGGGTGGCTTTCTTT.

Worth noting for this clone: Relative to the germline gene, one junction end is altered; a read error may explain this. The chain joins TRBV7-7 to TRBJ2-2; possibly TRBD2 for D (6 bases). The CDR3 length is 14 residues. Germline V gives CDR1 SSHAT, CDR2 FNYEAQ (reference sequence). CDR3 in DNA: TGTGCTAGCAGCTTAGGAGGGTTGTCCGGGGAGCTGTTTTTT. Translation gives CASSLGGLSGELFF.

The rearrangement joins TRBV18 to TRBJ2-3; 8 bases are shared with TRBD2. J was trimmed by 4 bases and V by 0 bases; bases with no gene match: 3. This CDR3 has 15 amino acids. CDR1 and CDR2 (germline): KGHSH, LQKENI. The CDR3 loop is CASSPPGGAADTQYF. CDR3 DNA: TGTGCCAGCTCACCACCCGGGGGGGCGGCAGATACGCAGTATTTT.

The genes are TRBV9 and TRBJ1-6, with 8 bases fitting TRBD1. The germline V gene has CDR1 SGDLS and CDR2 YYNGEE. V dropped 4 bases and J dropped 10; count of bases not matched to a gene: 10. The length of the CDR3 is 15 residues. The CDR3 region has the DNA TGTGCCAGCAGCCAGGACAGGGTCGTTTCGTCACCCCTCCACTTT. This translates into CASSQDRVVSSPLHF.

This clone was detected a few times. The chain recombines TRBV7-2 with TRBJ2-6; 7 bases are a match to TRBD1. The CDR3 covers 17 residues. V dropped 5 bases and J dropped 0; count of bases not matched to a gene: 7. Looked up from germline, CDR1 is SGHTA and CDR2 is FQGNSA. The CDR3 sequence is CASSAQGISSGANVLTF. CDR3 in DNA: TGTGCCAGCAGCGCACAGGGGATTAGCTCTGGGGCCAACGTCCTGACTTTC. The full variable domain, rest sourced from reference TRBV7-2 and TRBJ2-6, is GAGVSQSPSNKVTEKGKDVELRCDPISGHTALYWYRQSLGQGLEFLIYFQGNSAPDKSGLPSDRFSAERTGGSVSTLTIQRTQQEDSAVYLCASSAQGISSGANVLTFGAGSRLTVL.

Points on this clone: One end of the junction varies from germline; a read error may be responsible. This chain joins TRBV7-7 and TRBJ2-1; 7 positions agree with TRBD2. The CDR3 runs 15 residues. Germline CDR1 reads SSHAT; CDR2 reads FNYEAQ (reference sequence). The CDR3 is CASSQDGLGVNEQFF. The CDR3, as DNA: TGTGCTAGCAGCCAAGACGGACTAGGTGTGAATGAGCAGTTCTTC. The whole variable domain, filled in from reference TRBV7-7 and TRBJ2-1, reads GAGVSQSPRYKVTKRGQDVTLRCDPISSHATLYWYQQALGQGPEFLTYFNYEAQPDKSGLPSDRFSAERPEGSISTLTIQRTEQRDSAMYRCASSQDGLGVNEQFFGPGTRLTVL.

The V and J genes are TRBV9 and TRBJ1-1; possibly TRBD1 for D (5 bases). CDR3 size: 17 residues. V lost 0 bases to trimming and J lost 8 bases, with 23 bases between them. Germline loops: CDR1 SGDLS, CDR2 YYNGEE. The DNA of the CDR3 is TGTGCCAGCAGCGTAGTCCGGGCGACAAACGGGGCGTCGGAAGCTTTCTTT. It translates to CASSVVRATNGASEAFF.

The V gene is TRBV2, the J gene TRBJ2-3, with 10 bases identical to TRBD2. V gave up 8 bases and J gave up 2 bases; unmatched junction bases: 16. The CDR3 has 18 residues. Germline CDR1 reads SNHLY; CDR2 reads FYNNEI. CDR3 residues: CASLPAVAGGFNTDTQYF. CDR3 sequence (DNA): TGTGCCAGCCTGCCAGCCGTAGCGGGGGGCTTTAACACAGATACGCAGTATTTT.

The chain joins TRBV4-2 to TRBJ2-3; D gene unclear. CDR3 length: 18 amino acids. CDR1 and CDR2 from the germline V gene are LGHNA and YNFKEQ. V was clipped by 2 bases and J by 2 bases, with 20 bases between them. The CDR3 spells CASSQIESTIFTTDTQYF. The CDR3 region has the DNA TGTGCCAGCAGCCAAATCGAAAGCACTATTTTTACCACAGATACGCAGTATTTT.

CDR3 sequence: CASSQGGQNTDTQYF. CDR3 sequence (DNA): TGTGCCAGCAGCCAAGGGGGACAGAACACAGATACGCAGTATTTT. The V and J genes are TRBV4-2 and TRBJ2-3; TRBD1 agrees at 7 bases. Germline V gives CDR1 LGHNA, CDR2 YNFKEQ. Germline trimming cut 1 base from V and 2 bases from J; bases unmatched to any gene: 3. This CDR3 contains 15 residues.

The gene calls are TRBV9 and TRBJ2-7; 8 bases line up with TRBD2. The junction had 0 bases not matched to a gene; V was cut back by 0 bases and J by 7 bases. The CDR3 consists of 12 residues. Germline-derived CDR1 and CDR2 are SGDLS and YYNGEE. The CDR3 region has the DNA TGTGCCAGCAGCGTAGAGCGGGGGGAGCAGTACTTC. Translation gives CASSVERGEQYF.

The rearrangement joins TRBV7-9 to TRBJ1-2; weak D call: TRBD1 (5 bases). CDR1 is SEHNR and CDR2 is FQNEAQ in the germline V gene (reference sequence). V was trimmed by 3 bases and J by 12 bases, leaving 14 bases between them. The CDR3 runs 12 residues. CDR3 sequence (DNA): TGTGCCAGCAGCTTGGGCCGGGGCGCAGACACCTTC. Encoded protein: CASSLGRGADTF.

This clone has just one count. This sequence joins TRBV11-2 and TRBJ2-7; D unclear. This CDR3 is 15 amino acids long. Per germline, CDR1 SGHAT and CDR2 FQNNGV. Trimming took off 5 bases at V and 2 bases at J, with 16 bases between the two ends. This chain's CDR3 is CASSQPFDGTYEQYF. The CDR3 bases are TGTGCCAGCAGCCAACCTTTTGACGGAACCTACGAGCAGTACTTC. The whole variable domain, filled in from reference TRBV11-2 and TRBJ2-7, reads EAGVAQSPRYKIIEKRQSVAFWCNPISGHATLYWYQQILGQGPKLLIQFQNNGVVDDSQLPKDRFSAERLKGVDSTLKIQPAKLEDSAVYLCASSQPFDGTYEQYFGPGTRLTVT.

The V call is TRBV2, the J call TRBJ1-2, with D perhaps matching TRBD1 (6 bases). There are 15 residues in the CDR3. V shed 4 bases and J shed 2 bases, with 14 bases lying between them. CDR1 and CDR2 from the germline V gene are SNHLY and FYNNEI. The CDR3 sequence: CASSAQIDRNYGYTF. CDR3 DNA: TGTGCCAGCAGTGCCCAGATCGACAGGAACTATGGCTACACCTTC.

V usage is TRBV18 and J usage is TRBJ2-5; D unclear. The CDR3 is made up of 15 amino acids. The germline gives CDR1 KGHSH, CDR2 LQKENI. V lost 1 base, J lost 0 bases, and 9 bases lay in between. Here the CDR3 reads CASSPRGSNQETQYF. CDR3 nucleotides: TGTGCCAGCTCACCACGGGGTTCCAACCAAGAGACCCAGTACTTC.

In this sample, this clone turned up once. The V call is TRBV7-9, the J call TRBJ2-7, with 8 bases lining up with TRBD1. There are 14 residues in the CDR3. Germline V lookup: CDR1 SEHNR, CDR2 FQNEAQ (reference sequence). With V trimmed by 2 bases and J by 7 bases, 7 bases remained unmatched. As DNA, the CDR3 is TGTGCCAGCAGCTTAATCGGACAGGGCTCTGAGCAGTACTTC. Translating gives CASSLIGQGSEQYF.

The V gene is TRBV5-1, the J gene TRBJ2-3, with 10 bases identical to TRBD2. Germline V gene sequence: CDR1 SGHRS, CDR2 YFSETQ. This CDR3 spans 18 amino acids. V was clipped by 1 base and J by 0 bases; unmatched bases: 8. This CDR3 reads CASSLTPLSGRSTDTQYF. DNA of the CDR3: TGCGCCAGCAGCTTGACCCCTCTTAGCGGGAGGAGCACAGATACGCAGTATTTT.

This clone was counted only a few times. The V gene is TRBV15, the J gene TRBJ1-1; D call uncertain. The germline CDR1 and CDR2 sequences are LNHNV and YYDKDF (reference sequence). The CDR3 runs 14 residues. Trimming left V 1 base short and J 0 bases short, with 6 bases between. CDR3 residues: CATSRVTLNTEAFF. The CDR3 nucleotides read TGTGCCACCAGCAGAGTAACGTTGAACACTGAAGCTTTCTTT.

This clone was observed once. Other DNA sequences in the same sample also yield this CDR3. The chain has TRBV18 and TRBJ2-1; D could derive from TRBD1 or TRBD2 (5 bases each). Looked up from germline, CDR1 is KGHSH and CDR2 is LQKENI. Trimming removed 3 bases at V and 5 bases at J, with 8 bases between. This CDR3 is 13 amino acids long. The CDR3 protein is CASSPGTDNEQFF. DNA of the CDR3: TGTGCCAGCTCACCCGGGACGGACAATGAGCAGTTCTTC.

The chain has TRBV19 and TRBJ2-2; possible D gene TRBD1, 5 bases. CDR3 length: 13 amino acids. Between the trimmed V and J ends, which lost 4 bases and 10 bases, there was a span of 13 bases. Germline values: CDR1 LNHDA, CDR2 SQIVND (reference sequence). The CDR3 DNA is TGTGCCAGTAGTAGGGGCTTGTCGGAGGAGCTGTTTTTT. Protein product: CASSRGLSEELFF.

The rearrangement joins TRBV7-9 to TRBJ2-1; 7 nucleotides match TRBD1. Trimming removed 1 base from V and 6 bases from J; junction bases left unmatched: 0. The CDR3 covers 13 residues. Germline CDR1 and CDR2: SEHNR and FQNEAQ (reference sequence). The CDR3 loop reads CASSLGDSNEQFF. CDR3 in DNA: TGTGCCAGCAGCTTAGGGGACAGCAATGAGCAGTTCTTC.

The rearrangement uses TRBV3-1 (or the pseudogene TRBV3-2) and TRBJ2-7; TRBD1 might be the D (5 bases). This CDR3 has 11 amino acids. V gave up 8 bases and J gave up 7 bases, with 12 bases separating them. Germline values: CDR1 LGHDT, CDR2 YNNKEL (reference sequence). The DNA of the CDR3 is TGTGCCAGCGCCCAAAGGGGTGAGCAGTACTTC. Its protein is CASAQRGEQYF.

V is TRBV2 and J is TRBJ2-7; D gene uncertain. This CDR3 comprises 11 residues. Between the trimmed V and J ends, which lost 0 bases and 6 bases, there was a span of 3 bases. From germline, CDR1 is SNHLY and CDR2 FYNNEI. In DNA, the CDR3 is TGTGCCAGCAGTGAAGCTTTCGAGCAGTACTTC. Translating gives CASSEAFEQYF.